This TCR beta chain was sequenced during a study of cytomegalovirus exposure and HLA in healthy donors. Study conclusions and caveats: Analysis was carried out at a later point, and it linked a missense DCLRE1C variant to TCR beta V- and J-gene trimming. Presence/absence analyses supposed approximately even sequencing depth among donors. The authors enumerated under 200 TCR beta chains as linked to cytomegalovirus.

Trimming removed 5 bases at V and 5 bases at J, with 13 bases between. CDR3 length equals 14 residues. Germline assignment: CDR1 LNHDA and CDR2 SQIVND (reference sequence). As to this clone: Its target is unknown.

A multiplex PCR was run with 60 Vbeta primers and 13 Jbeta primers. Method: immunoSEQ multiplex PCR; TCRdb's copy keeps in-frame clones and lacks some. The sample has approximately 160,000 clones, roughly four fifths seen once. Material for sequencing was PBMCs. The rearrangement joins TRBV19 to TRBJ1-5; TRBD1 might be the D (5 bases). The origin of this receptor is a woman in her fifties or sixties in good health and CMV-seropositive. The CDR3 bases are TGTGCCAGTAGTCTCGACAGCGGGTATCAGCCCCAGCATTTT. Its translation: CASSLDSGYQPQHF.